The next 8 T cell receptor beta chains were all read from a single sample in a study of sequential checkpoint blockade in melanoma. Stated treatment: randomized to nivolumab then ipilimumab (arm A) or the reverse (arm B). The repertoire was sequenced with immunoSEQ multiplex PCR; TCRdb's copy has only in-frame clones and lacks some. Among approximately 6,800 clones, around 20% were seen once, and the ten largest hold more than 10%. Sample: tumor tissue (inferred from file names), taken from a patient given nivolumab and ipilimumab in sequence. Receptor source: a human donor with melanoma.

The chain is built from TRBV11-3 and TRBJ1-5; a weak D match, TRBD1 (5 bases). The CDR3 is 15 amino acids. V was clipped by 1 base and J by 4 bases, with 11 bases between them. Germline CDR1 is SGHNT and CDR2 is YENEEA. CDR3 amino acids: CASSLVWGSNQPQHF. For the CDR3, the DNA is TGTGCCAGCAGCTTAGTATGGGGGAGTAATCAGCCCCAGCATTTT.

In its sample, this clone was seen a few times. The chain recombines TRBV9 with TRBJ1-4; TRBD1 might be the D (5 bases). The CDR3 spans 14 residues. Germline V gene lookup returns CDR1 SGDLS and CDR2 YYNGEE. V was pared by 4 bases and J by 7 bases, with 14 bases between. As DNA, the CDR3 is TGTGCCAGCAGCTCGGGACTATCGGGTGAAAAACTGTTTTTT. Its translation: CASSSGLSGEKLFF. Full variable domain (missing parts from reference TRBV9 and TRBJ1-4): DSGVTQTPKHLITATGQRVTLRCSPRSGDLSVYWYQQSLDQGLQFLIQYYNGEERAKGNILERFSAQQFPDLHSELNLSSLELGDSALYFCASSSGLSGEKLFFGSGTQLSVL.

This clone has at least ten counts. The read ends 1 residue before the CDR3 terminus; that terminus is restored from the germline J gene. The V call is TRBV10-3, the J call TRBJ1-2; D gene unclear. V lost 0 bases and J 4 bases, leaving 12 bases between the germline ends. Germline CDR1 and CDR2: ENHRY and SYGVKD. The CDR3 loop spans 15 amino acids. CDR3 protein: CAISESGGFGYGYTF. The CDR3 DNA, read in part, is TGTGCCATCAGTGAGTCGGGAGGGTTCGGCTATGGCTACACC.

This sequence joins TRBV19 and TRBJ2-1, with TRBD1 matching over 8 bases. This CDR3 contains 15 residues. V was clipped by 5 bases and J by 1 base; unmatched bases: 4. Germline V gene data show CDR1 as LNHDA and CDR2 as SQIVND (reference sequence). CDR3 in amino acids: CASSSRTGSYNEQFF. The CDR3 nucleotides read TGTGCCAGTAGTTCCAGGACAGGGTCCTACAATGAGCAGTTCTTC.

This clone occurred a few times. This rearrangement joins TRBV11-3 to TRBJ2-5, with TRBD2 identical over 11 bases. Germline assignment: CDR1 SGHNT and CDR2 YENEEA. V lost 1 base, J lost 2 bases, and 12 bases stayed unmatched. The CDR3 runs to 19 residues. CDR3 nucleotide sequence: TGTGCCAGCAGCTTAGGACTAGCGGGGACCTTAATATTTCAAGAGACCCAGTACTTC. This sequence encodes CASSLGLAGTLIFQETQYF.

The CDR3 DNA reads TGTGCTAGCGGCAGTCAAGAGACCCAGTACTTC. Protein product: CASGSQETQYF. The rearrangement uses TRBV30 and TRBJ2-5; D is possibly TRBD2 (6 bases). This CDR3 comprises 11 residues. Germline CDR1 is GTSNPN and CDR2 is SVGIG (reference sequence). Supplemented by reference TRBV30 and TRBJ2-5, the full variable domain reads SQTIHQWPATLVQPVGSPLSLECTVEGTSNPNLYWYRQAAGRGLQLLFYSVGIGQISSEVPQNLSASRPQDRQFILSSKKLLLSDSGFYLCASGSQETQYFGPGTRLLVL.

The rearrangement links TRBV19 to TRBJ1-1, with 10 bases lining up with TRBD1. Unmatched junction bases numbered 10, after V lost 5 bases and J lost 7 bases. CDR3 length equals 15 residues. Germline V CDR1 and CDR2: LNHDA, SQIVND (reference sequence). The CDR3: CASSPAGTGASEAFF. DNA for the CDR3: TGTGCCAGTAGTCCCGCCGGGACAGGGGCCAGTGAAGCTTTCTTT.

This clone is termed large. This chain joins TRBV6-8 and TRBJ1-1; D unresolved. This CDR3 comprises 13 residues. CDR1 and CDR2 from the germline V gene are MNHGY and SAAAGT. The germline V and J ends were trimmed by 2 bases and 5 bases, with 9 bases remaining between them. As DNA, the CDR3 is TGTGCCAGCAGTTACCGGGTGTCGACTGAAGCTTTCTTT. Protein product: CASSYRVSTEAFF.